This TCR beta chain was profiled in a study of CD8 T cells in Susac syndrome. Study details: Patients with Susac syndrome had blood drawn and were at that point therapy-naive, on corticosteroids, or on intravenous immunoglobulin alone. Whole-study results and caveats: It was acknowledged in the study that its TCR sequencing and HLA analysis involved a relatively small number of individuals.

RNA totalling about 0.45 to 1 ug underwent reverse transcription with random hexamers. One entry per CDR3 protein, called by TCRdb with MiXCR from the immunoSEQ multiplex PCR reads. The table records 100,000 to 150,000 distinct CDR3 sequences, around 94% of them present only once. The CDR3 is 18 amino acids. Trimming took 7 bases from V and 0 from J, leaving 24 bases between them. Germline V gene lookup returns CDR1 SEHNR and CDR2 FQNEAQ (reference sequence). Bulk CD8+ and CD4+ cells came from magnetic negative isolation; CD8+ TEMRA by FACS. Turning to this clonotype: Its antigen is not known.

The source material was CD8+ T cells from PBMCs. The receptor was isolated from a human donor with Susac syndrome. The chain joins TRBV7-9 to TRBJ2-5; TRBD2 is a possible D gene (7 bases). The CDR3 coding sequence is TGTGCCAGCACCGACACCCCGGGGGGCGAATATTACCAAGAGACCCAGTACTTC. Encoded protein: CASTDTPGGEYYQETQYF.